The next 18 T cell receptor beta chains were all read from a single sample in a study of T cell repertoires in cytomegalovirus infection. Their recognized antigens are unknown. TCRdb re-called the reads through MiXCR, storing one row per CDR3 protein. The table records just over 450,000 distinct CDR3 sequences, roughly 42% of them present only once. The sample was cultured PBMCs, taken from culture after CMV antigen stimulation. The receptors stem from a human donor in good health (CMV status not recorded). Some clones in this sample may be carry-over from other donors' samples.

This chain links TRBV6-5 with TRBJ1-4; unclear D gene. The CDR3 is 15 residues long. Germline V lookup: CDR1 MNHEY, CDR2 SVGAGI. Trimming cost V 6 bases and J 0 bases, with 11 bases left between them. CDR3 in DNA: TGTGCCAGCAGACGGAACGGTGCAACTAATGAAAAACTGTTTTTT. This gives the protein CASRRNGATNEKLFF.

Only a few counts were recorded for this clonotype. The chain links TRBV6-1 to TRBJ1-5; the D gene is possibly TRBD1 (6 bases). Germline-derived CDR1 and CDR2 are MNHNS and SASEGT. This CDR3 spans 14 amino acids. Deletions cut 5 bases from V and 9 bases from J, with 17 bases between. The CDR3 nucleotides read TGTGCCAGCAGTCTTGACAGGCCCCCTTGGCCCCAGCATTTT. The encoded protein is CASSLDRPPWPQHF.

The CDR3 spells CASSLAGLPTYNEQFF. CDR3 in DNA: TGCGCCAGCAGCTTGGCGGGACTGCCAACCTACAATGAGCAGTTCTTC. This sequence joins TRBV5-1 and TRBJ2-1; D might be TRBD2 (6 bases). The V gene's germline CDR1 is SGHRS and CDR2 YFSETQ. V was pared by 0 bases and J by 2 bases, with 12 bases between. This CDR3 has 16 residues.

This clonotype was detected only a few times. The chain carries TRBV19 and TRBJ2-3, with 9 bases lining up with TRBD2. The CDR3 is made up of 14 amino acids. From germline, CDR1 is LNHDA and CDR2 SQIVND (reference sequence). The V segment lost 8 bases and the J segment 6 bases; nucleotides outside the gene matches: 9. In DNA, the CDR3 is TGTGCCAGTTGTCAGCGGGAGGAAAGCGATACGCAGTATTTT. Its translation is CASCQREESDTQYF.

J is TRBJ1-5 and V is TRBV12-3 or TRBV12-4; D is unclear. The CDR3 has 14 residues. V was cut by 3 bases and J by 3 bases, with 9 bases left in between. The CDR3 spells CASSFRITNQPQHF. Here the CDR3 DNA reads TGTGCCAGCAGTTTCCGGATAACCAATCAGCCCCAGCATTTT.

The chain employs TRBV6-2 or TRBV6-3 and TRBJ1-2, with D perhaps TRBD1 (5 bases). CDR3 size: 14 residues. Germline loops: CDR1 MNHEY, CDR2 SVGEGT. V was pared by 5 bases and J by 7 bases, with 17 bases between. The CDR3 loop is CASSRQGPEGGYTF. DNA for the CDR3: TGTGCCAGCAGTAGGCAGGGCCCTGAGGGTGGCTACACCTTC.

J is TRBJ1-4 and V is TRBV7-9, with no clear D. Germline V CDR1 and CDR2: SEHNR, FQNEAQ (reference sequence). The CDR3 spans 15 residues. Deletions cut 4 bases from V and 6 bases from J, with 15 bases between. The DNA for the CDR3 is TGTGCCAGCAGCTCTCGACGAACGGTGTATGAAAAACTGTTTTTT. This translates into CASSSRRTVYEKLFF.

V and J are TRBV6-1 and TRBJ1-3; D uncertain. CDR3 length: 11 amino acids. The germline V and J ends were trimmed by 7 bases and 2 bases, with 3 bases remaining between them. The germline gives CDR1 MNHNS, CDR2 SASEGT. CDR3 sequence (DNA): TGTGCCAGCACTGCTGGAAACACCATATATTTT. It is translated as CASTAGNTIYF.

V usage is TRBV18 and J usage is TRBJ1-3; a possible D gene is TRBD1 (5 bases). This CDR3 has 17 amino acids. Germline V CDR1 and CDR2: KGHSH, LQKENI. V lost 1 base, J lost 4 bases, and 17 bases lay in between. The CDR3 here is CASSPRERGPSGNTIYF. The CDR3 nucleotides are TGTGCCAGCTCACCACGTGAAAGGGGACCCTCGGGAAACACCATATATTTT.

This clonotype was recorded once. The V call is TRBV11-2, the J call TRBJ2-7; 10 bases are a match to TRBD2. There are 15 residues in the CDR3. The junction had 5 bases not matched to a gene; V was cut back by 6 bases and J by 0 bases. Germline V CDR1 and CDR2: SGHAT, FQNNGV. CDR3 coding DNA: TGTGCCAGCAGAGCACTAGCGGGACGCTCCTACGAGCAGTACTTC. Translated: CASRALAGRSYEQYF. Variable domain in full (rest from reference TRBV11-2 and TRBJ2-7): EAGVAQSPRYKIIEKRQSVAFWCNPISGHATLYWYQQILGQGPKLLIQFQNNGVVDDSQLPKDRFSAERLKGVDSTLKIQPAKLEDSAVYLCASRALAGRSYEQYFGPGTRLTVT.

The rearrangement uses TRBV15 and TRBJ2-3; tentative D call: TRBD1 (6 bases). Trimming stripped 1 base from V and 6 bases from J, with 8 bases between. Germline V gene data show CDR1 as LNHNV and CDR2 as YYDKDF (reference sequence). The CDR3 totals 13 residues. The CDR3 nucleotides are TGTGCCACCAGCAGAGCCCAGGGGGATACGCAGTATTTT. Translated: CATSRAQGDTQYF.

This clonotype came up a few times. The gene calls are TRBV7-9 and TRBJ2-2, with D perhaps being TRBD1 or TRBD2 (5 bases each). The CDR3 sequence is 16 residues long. From germline, CDR1 is SEHNR and CDR2 FQNEAQ (reference sequence). Between the trimmed V and J ends, which lost 1 base and 3 bases, there was a span of 12 bases. The CDR3 protein is CASSLVVGAHTGELFF. The CDR3 region has the DNA TGTGCCAGCAGCTTAGTTGTCGGGGCGCACACCGGGGAGCTGTTTTTT.

This rearrangement joins TRBV10-3 to TRBJ2-5, with 7 bases fitting TRBD1. Trimming removed 3 bases from V and 7 bases from J; junction bases left unmatched: 5. This CDR3 spans 13 amino acids. CDR1 is ENHRY and CDR2 is SYGVKD in the germline V gene. In DNA, the CDR3 is TGTGCCATCAGTGACGGTCAGGGGGTGACCCAGTACTTC. As protein: CAISDGQGVTQYF.

The CDR3 DNA sequence: TGCGCCAGCAGCCAAGGAATCTGGACAAATCAGCCCCAGCATTTT. Amino acids: CASSQGIWTNQPQHF. This rearrangement joins TRBV4-1 to TRBJ1-5; D perhaps matches TRBD1 (5 bases). Germline V gene data show CDR1 as MGHRA and CDR2 as YSYEKL. Trimming removed 1 base at V and 4 bases at J, with 11 bases between. The CDR3 is 15 residues long.

The chain combines TRBV5-1 with TRBJ2-3; no clear D gene. The CDR3 covers 13 residues. Germline CDR1 and CDR2: SGHRS and YFSETQ. Trimming took 0 bases from V and 4 from J, leaving 6 bases between them. CDR3 nucleotide sequence: TGCGCCAGCAGCTTGGATAGCTCAGATACGCAGTATTTT. It translates to CASSLDSSDTQYF. Based on the CDR3 plus reference TRBV5-1 and TRBJ2-3, the full variable domain is KAGVTQTPRYLIKTRGQQVTLSCSPISGHRSVSWYQQTPGQGLQFLFEYFSETQRNKGNFPGRFSGRQFSNSRSEMNVSTLELGDSALYLCASSLDSSDTQYFGPGTRLTVL.

The chain employs TRBV20-1 and TRBJ1-3; D gene uncertain. Germline V gene lookup returns CDR1 DFQATT and CDR2 SNEGSKA (reference sequence). The CDR3 is made up of 14 amino acids. Trimming cost V 1 base and J 4 bases, with 11 bases left between them. The CDR3 spells CSARGTGGGNTIYF. CDR3 nucleotide sequence: TGCAGTGCTAGAGGGACCGGAGGGGGAAACACCATATATTTT.

The chain uses TRBV30 and TRBJ2-4, with TRBD2 identical over 14 bases. The CDR3 contains 16 residues. The V gene's germline CDR1 is GTSNPN and CDR2 SVGIG (reference sequence). V was pared by 1 base and J by 4 bases, with 3 bases of the junction left unmatched. In DNA, the CDR3 is TGTGCCTGGAGTGGGGGACTAGCGGGAGTGAAAAACATTCAGTACTTC. The encoded protein is CAWSGGLAGVKNIQYF. The complete variable domain, with remaining parts taken from reference TRBV30 and TRBJ2-4, reads SQTIHQWPATLVQPVGSPLSLECTVEGTSNPNLYWYRQAAGRGLQLLFYSVGIGQISSEVPQNLSASRPQDRQFILSSKKLLLSDSGFYLCAWSGGLAGVKNIQYFGAGTRLSVL.

In its sample, this clonotype was seen a few times. V usage is TRBV6-5 and J usage is TRBJ2-5, with TRBD1 as a possible D gene (6 bases). Germline loops: CDR1 MNHEY, CDR2 SVGAGI. CDR3 length: 13 amino acids. The V and J ends lost 5 bases and 0 bases respectively, with 7 bases between them. CDR3 DNA sequence: TGTGCCAGCAGTGCAGGGGACCAAGAGACCCAGTACTTC. Residues: CASSAGDQETQYF.